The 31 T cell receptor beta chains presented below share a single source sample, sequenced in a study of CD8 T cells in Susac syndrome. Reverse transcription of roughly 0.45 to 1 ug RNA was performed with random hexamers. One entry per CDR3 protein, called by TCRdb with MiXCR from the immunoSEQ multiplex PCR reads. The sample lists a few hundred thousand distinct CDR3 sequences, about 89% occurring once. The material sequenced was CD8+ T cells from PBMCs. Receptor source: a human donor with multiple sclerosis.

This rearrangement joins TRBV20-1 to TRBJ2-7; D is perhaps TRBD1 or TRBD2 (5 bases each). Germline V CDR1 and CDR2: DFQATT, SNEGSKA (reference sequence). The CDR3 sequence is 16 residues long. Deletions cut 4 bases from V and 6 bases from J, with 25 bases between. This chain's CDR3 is CSATGTAMGTVGEQYF. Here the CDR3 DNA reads TGCAGTGCTACAGGGACGGCGATGGGAACTGTTGGCGAGCAGTACTTC.

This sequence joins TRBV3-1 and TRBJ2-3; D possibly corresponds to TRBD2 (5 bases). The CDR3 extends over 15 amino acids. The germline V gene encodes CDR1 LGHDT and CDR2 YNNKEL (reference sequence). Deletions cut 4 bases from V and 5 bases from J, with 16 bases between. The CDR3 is CASSPPGFGEDTQYF. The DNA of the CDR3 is TGTGCCAGCAGCCCGCCGGGATTTGGGGAAGATACGCAGTATTTT.

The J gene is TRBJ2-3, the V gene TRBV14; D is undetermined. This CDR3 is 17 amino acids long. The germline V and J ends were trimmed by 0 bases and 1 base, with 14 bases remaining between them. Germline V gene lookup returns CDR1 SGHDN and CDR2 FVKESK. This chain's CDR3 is CASSQEGPLLGTDTQYF. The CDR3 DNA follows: TGTGCCAGCAGCCAAGAAGGCCCCTTGTTAGGCACAGATACGCAGTATTTT.

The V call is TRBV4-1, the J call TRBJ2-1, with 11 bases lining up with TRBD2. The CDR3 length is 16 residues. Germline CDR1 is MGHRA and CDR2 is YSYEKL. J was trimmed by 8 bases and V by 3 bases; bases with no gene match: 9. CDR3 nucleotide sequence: TGCGCCAGCAGCCAGCTAGCGGGGGGAGGTAACGATGAGCAGTTCTTC. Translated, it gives CASSQLAGGGNDEQFF.

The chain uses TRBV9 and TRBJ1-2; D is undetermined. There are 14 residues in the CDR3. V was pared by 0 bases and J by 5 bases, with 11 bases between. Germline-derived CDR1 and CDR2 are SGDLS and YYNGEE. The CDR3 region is CASSVEDGRYGYTF. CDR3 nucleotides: TGTGCCAGCAGCGTAGAGGACGGAAGGTATGGCTACACCTTC. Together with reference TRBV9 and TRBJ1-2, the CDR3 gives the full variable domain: DSGVTQTPKHLITATGQRVTLRCSPRSGDLSVYWYQQSLDQGLQFLIQYYNGEERAKGNILERFSAQQFPDLHSELNLSSLELGDSALYFCASSVEDGRYGYTFGSGTRLTVV.

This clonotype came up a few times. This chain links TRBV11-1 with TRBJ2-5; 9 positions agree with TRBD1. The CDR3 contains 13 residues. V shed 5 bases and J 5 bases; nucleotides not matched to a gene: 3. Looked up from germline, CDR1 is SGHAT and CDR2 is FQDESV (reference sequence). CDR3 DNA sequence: TGTGCCAGCAGCAAGACAGGGGGTGAGACCCAGTACTTC. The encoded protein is CASSKTGGETQYF.

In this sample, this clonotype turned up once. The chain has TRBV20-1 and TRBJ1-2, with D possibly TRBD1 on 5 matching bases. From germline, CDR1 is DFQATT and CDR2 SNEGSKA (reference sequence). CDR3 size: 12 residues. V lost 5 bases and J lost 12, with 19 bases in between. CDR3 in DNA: TGCAGTGCTGGGGACGCCCGTCAGATTGACACCTTC. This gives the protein CSAGDARQIDTF.

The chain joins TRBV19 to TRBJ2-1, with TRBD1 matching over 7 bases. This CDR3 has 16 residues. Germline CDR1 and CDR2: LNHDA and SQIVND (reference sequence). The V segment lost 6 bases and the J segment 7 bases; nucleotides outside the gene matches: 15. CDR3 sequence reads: CASSPKGDRSSNEQFF. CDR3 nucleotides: TGTGCCAGTAGCCCGAAGGGGGACAGATCAAGTAATGAGCAGTTCTTC.

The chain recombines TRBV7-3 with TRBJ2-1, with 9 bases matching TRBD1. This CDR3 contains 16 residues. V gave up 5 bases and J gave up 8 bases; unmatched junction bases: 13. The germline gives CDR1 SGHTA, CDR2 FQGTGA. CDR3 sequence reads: CASSPQGALTLDEQFF. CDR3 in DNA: TGTGCCAGCAGCCCACAGGGGGCGCTGACGTTGGATGAGCAGTTCTTC.

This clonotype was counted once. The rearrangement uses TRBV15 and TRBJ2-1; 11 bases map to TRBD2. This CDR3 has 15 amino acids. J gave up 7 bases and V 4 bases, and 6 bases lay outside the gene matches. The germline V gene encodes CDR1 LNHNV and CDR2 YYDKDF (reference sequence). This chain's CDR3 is CATSIDGTSGNEQFF. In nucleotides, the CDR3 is TGTGCCACCAGCATTGATGGGACTAGCGGTAATGAGCAGTTCTTC.

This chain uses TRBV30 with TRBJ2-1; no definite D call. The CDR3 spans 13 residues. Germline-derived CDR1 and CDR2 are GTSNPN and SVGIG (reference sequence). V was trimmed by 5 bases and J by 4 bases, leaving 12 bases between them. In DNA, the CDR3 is TGTGCCTGGGGACCGACCACGTACAATGAGCAGTTCTTC. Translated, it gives CAWGPTTYNEQFF.

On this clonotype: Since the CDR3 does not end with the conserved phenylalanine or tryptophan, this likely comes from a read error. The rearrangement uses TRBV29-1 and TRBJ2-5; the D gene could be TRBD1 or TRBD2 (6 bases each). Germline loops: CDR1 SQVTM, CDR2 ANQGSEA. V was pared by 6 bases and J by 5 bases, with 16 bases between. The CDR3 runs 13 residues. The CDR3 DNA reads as TGCAGCGTCTTTAGGGGGGCAGGGGAGACCCAGTACTCC. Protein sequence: CSVFRGAGETQYS.

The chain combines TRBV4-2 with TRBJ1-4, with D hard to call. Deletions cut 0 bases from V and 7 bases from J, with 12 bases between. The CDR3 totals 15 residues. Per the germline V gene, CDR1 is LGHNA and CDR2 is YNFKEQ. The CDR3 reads CASSQDPGGSEKLFF. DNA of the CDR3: TGTGCCAGCAGCCAAGATCCGGGCGGGAGTGAAAAACTGTTTTTT.

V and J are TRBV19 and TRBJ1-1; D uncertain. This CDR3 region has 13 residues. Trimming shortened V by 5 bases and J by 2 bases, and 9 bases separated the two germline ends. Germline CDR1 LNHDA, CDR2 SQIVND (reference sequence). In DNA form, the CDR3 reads TGTGCCAGTAGTCCCGTAACCAACACTGAAGCTTTCTTT. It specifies CASSPVTNTEAFF.

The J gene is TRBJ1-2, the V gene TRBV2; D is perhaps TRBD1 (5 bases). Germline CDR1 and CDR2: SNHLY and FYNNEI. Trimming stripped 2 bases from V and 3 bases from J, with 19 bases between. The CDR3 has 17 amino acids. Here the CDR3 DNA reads TGTGCCAGCAGTGAAAATGGTGAGGCCTCGGGGGACTATGGCTACACCTTC. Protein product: CASSENGEASGDYGYTF.

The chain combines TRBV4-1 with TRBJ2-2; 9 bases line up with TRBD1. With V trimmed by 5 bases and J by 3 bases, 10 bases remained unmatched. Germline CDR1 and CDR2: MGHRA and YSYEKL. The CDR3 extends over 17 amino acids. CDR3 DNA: TGCGCCAGCAGCTTCGGGACAGGGCGGATGGACACCGGGGAGCTGTTTTTT. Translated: CASSFGTGRMDTGELFF.

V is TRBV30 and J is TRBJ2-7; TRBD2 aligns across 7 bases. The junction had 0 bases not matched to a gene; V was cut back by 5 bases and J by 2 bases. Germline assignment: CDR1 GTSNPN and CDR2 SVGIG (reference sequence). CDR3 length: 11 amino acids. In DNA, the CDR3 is TGTGCCTGGGGGAGGGCCTACGAGCAGTACTTC. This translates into CAWGRAYEQYF.

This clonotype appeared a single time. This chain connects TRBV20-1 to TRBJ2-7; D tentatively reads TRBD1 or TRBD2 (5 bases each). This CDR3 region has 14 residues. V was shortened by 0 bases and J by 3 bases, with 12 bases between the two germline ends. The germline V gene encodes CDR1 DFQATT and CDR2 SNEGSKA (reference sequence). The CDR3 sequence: CSAREYGDLYEQYF. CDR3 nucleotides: TGCAGTGCTAGAGAGTACGGGGACCTCTACGAGCAGTACTTC.

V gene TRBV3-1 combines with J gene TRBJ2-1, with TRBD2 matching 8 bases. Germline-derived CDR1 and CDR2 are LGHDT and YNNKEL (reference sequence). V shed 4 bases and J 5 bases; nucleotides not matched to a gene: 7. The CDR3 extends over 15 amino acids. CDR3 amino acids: CASSLATAGDNEQFF. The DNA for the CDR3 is TGTGCCAGCAGCCTCGCAACAGCGGGGGACAATGAGCAGTTCTTC.

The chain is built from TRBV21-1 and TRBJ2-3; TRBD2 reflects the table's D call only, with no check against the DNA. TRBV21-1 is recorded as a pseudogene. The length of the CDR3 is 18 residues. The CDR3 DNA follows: TGTGCCAGCAGCAAACAACTAGCGGACCCACCTAGCACAGATACGCAGTATTTT. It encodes CASSKQLADPPSTDTQYF.

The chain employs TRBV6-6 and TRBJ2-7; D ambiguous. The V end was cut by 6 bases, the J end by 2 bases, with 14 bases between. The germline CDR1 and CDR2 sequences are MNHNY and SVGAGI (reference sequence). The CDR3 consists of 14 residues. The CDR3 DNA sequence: TGTGCCAGCAGCCTTACTGGCGCCGCCTACGAGCAGTACTTC. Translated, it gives CASSLTGAAYEQYF.

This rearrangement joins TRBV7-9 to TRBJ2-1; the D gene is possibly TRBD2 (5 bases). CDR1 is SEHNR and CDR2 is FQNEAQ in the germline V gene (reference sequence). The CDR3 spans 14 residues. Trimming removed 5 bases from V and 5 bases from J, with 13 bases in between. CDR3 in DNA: TGTGCCAGCAGCCGCGAGGGCGTCAACAATGAGCAGTTCTTC. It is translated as CASSREGVNNEQFF. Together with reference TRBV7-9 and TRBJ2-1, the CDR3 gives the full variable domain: DTGVSQNPRHKITKRGQNVTFRCDPISEHNRLYWYRQTLGQGPEFLTYFQNEAQLEKSRLLSDRFSAERPKGSFSTLEIQRTEQGDSAMYLCASSREGVNNEQFFGPGTRLTVL.

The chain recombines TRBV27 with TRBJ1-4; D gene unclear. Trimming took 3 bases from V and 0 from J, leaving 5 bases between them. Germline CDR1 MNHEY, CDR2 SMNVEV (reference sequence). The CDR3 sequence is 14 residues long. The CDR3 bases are TGTGCCAGCAGTTTTAACCCAACTAATGAAAAACTGTTTTTT. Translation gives CASSFNPTNEKLFF.

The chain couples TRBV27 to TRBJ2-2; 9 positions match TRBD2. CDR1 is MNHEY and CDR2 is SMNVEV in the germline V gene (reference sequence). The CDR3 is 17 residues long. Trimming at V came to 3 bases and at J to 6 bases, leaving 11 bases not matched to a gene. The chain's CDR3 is CASSLGAAGGPAGELFF. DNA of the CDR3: TGTGCCAGCAGTTTGGGGGCGGCGGGAGGGCCCGCCGGGGAGCTGTTTTTT.

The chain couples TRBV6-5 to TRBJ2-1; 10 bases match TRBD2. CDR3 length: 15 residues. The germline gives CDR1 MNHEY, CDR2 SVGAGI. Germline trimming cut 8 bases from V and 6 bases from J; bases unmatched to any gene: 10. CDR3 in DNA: TGTGCCAGCGATCCAGCGGGAGGGGGGAGCAATGAGCAGTTCTTC. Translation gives CASDPAGGGSNEQFF.

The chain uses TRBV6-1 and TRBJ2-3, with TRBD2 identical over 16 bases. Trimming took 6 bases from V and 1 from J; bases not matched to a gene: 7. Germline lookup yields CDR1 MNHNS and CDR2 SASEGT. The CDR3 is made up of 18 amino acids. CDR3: CASRPGTSGRGGTDTQYF. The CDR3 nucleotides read TGTGCCAGCAGGCCCGGGACTAGCGGGAGGGGTGGCACAGATACGCAGTATTTT.

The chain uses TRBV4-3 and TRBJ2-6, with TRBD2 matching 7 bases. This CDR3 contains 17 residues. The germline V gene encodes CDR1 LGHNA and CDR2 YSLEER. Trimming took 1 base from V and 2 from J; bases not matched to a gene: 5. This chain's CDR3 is CASSQVASGTGANVLTF. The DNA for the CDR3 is TGCGCCAGCAGCCAAGTCGCTAGCGGCACTGGGGCCAACGTCCTGACTTTC.

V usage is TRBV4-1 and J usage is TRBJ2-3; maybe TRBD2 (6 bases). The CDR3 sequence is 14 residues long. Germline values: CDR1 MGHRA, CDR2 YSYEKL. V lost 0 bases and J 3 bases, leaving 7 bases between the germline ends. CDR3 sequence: CASSQEGGTDTQYF. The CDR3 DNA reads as TGCGCCAGCAGCCAAGAGGGGGGTACAGATACGCAGTATTTT.

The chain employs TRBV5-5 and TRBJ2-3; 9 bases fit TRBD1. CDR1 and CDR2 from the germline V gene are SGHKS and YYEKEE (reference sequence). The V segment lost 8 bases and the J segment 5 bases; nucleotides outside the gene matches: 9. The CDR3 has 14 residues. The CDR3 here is CASSPGQGEDTQYF. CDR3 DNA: TGTGCCAGTTCCCCGGGACAGGGTGAAGATACGCAGTATTTT.

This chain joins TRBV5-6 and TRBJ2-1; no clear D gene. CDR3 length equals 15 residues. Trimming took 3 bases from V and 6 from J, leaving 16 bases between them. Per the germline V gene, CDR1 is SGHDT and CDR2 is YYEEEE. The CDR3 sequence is CASSSPLGWVNEQFF. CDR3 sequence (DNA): TGTGCCAGCAGCTCCCCCCTGGGGTGGGTCAATGAGCAGTTCTTC.

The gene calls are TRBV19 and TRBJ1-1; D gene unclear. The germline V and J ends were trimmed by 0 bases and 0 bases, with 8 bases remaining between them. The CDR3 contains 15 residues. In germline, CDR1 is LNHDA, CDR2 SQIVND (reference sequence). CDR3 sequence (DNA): TGTGCCAGTAGTATAGAAACTGGGTTGAACACTGAAGCTTTCTTT. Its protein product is CASSIETGLNTEAFF.